This T cell receptor beta chain appears in the sequencing data of a study of Ad26.COV2.S vaccination and SARS-CoV-2 variants (dated by TCRdb to the early 2020s). General notes on the study: Donors in the vaccine arm were drawn from COV1001, a phase I-IIa trial of Ad26.COV2.S in healthy adults that was multicentre, randomized, double-blind and placebo-controlled. Ad26.COV2.S was administered intramuscularly at 5 x 10^10 or 1 x 10^11 viral particles, either as a single shot or as two shots given 56 days apart. TCRbeta repertoire sequencing was used to assess the specificity and breadth of SARS-CoV-2-reactive T cell receptors after Ad26.COV2.S vaccination. The TCR-sequenced set comprised around 32 samples: about 19 Ad26.COV2.S vaccine recipients, 5 placebo recipients and 8 SARS-CoV-2 convalescent individuals. Participants in the trial were split at random into five groups of five each, receiving low-dose or high-dose Ad26.COV2.S once or twice, or else placebo on both occasions. Investigators did not know the trial group allocation while performing experiments and assessing outcomes.

The immunoSEQ Assay was used to sequence TCRbeta CDR3 regions. After extraction, genomic DNA underwent amplification by bias-controlled multiplex PCR, followed by high-throughput sequencing. Per the source publication's procedure: To quantify the absolute abundance of every unique TCRbeta CDR3 region, sequences were collapsed and filtered. T cell fraction was estimated by normalizing TCRbeta template counts to usable DNA, which was measured by amplifying reference genes present in all nucleated cells. Repertoire TCRs were annotated as SARS-CoV-2-specific when V gene, CDR3 amino acid sequence and J gene were exactly matched to a known reactive TCR set. The reference SARS-CoV-2 TCR set came from MIRA and was filtered for enrichment in COVID-19-positive ImmuneCODE repertoires, removing public or cross-reactive TCRs. Drawing on the MIRA antigens, annotated TCRs were analysed further at the level of specific ORF or position within ORF. Breadth was defined as the number of annotated unique rearrangements divided by the total number of unique productive rearrangements, and depth was defined as the summed frequency of the annotated unique rearrangements. TCR breadth was compared between groups using two-sided Wilcoxon rank-sum tests. This is the immuneACCESS table as TCRdb keeps it, with only in-frame sequences that have V and J called. A part of the clones is gone; compared with another copy, unresolved V genes explain less than half, and the rest is unexplained. For V, J and clone size, that table is used; D and trimming come from the DNA. Across this sample there are about 440,000 clones, with roughly 87% seen only once. Together, the top ten hold roughly 13% of the sample.

Based on the germline V gene (reference sequence), the CDR1 and CDR2 sequences are GTSNPN and SVGIG. The CDR3 numbers 17 residues from cysteine through phenylalanine. Of the read, only the CDR3 DNA is kept; its 51 bases are in frame from base 1. V sheds 8 bases and J sheds 2 bases, leaving 24 bases between their ends. Points on this clone: This receptor's antigen is unknown. No clone much larger than this one lies a single base away; base qualities are absent.

The treatment or condition label of this sample denotes: some 19 received Ad26.COV2.S at low or high dose, single or two shots; five or six received placebo; per-sample allocation not given. For vaccine and placebo recipients, repertoires were sequenced using samples collected on day 63 after the first injection. Cohort 1b enrolled some 25 adults aged 18-55 years at a single site in Boston, USA, between 29 July and 7 August 2020. Ad26.COV2.S was a replication-incompetent adenovirus type 26 vector expressing a prefusion-stabilized SARS-CoV-2 spike protein from the original Wuhan strain. Study-wide findings and limitations: The study was not powered for comparison of responses between vaccine doses or regimens. Higher spike-specific TCR breadth was observed in Ad26.COV2.S recipients than in placebo recipients (P = 0.0014). Substantial breadth of spike-specific CD8+ and CD4+ T cell responses was reported after vaccination. Comparable non-spike TCR breadth was observed between vaccine and placebo recipients, consistent with only spike being contained in the vaccine. According to the authors, total T cell responses may have been underestimated by the TCR breadth and depth analyses.

This clonotype was obtained from a person between 18 and 65 years old who received the Ad26.COV2.S COVID-19 vaccine or a placebo. Source: peripheral blood, taken in a trial of Ad26.COV2.S vaccine versus placebo. The receptor chain draws on TRBV30 and TRBJ2-2; the D segment might be TRBD1 or TRBD2, since each matches 7 bases. This receptor carries the CDR3 CAGTGFRGGGNTGELFF. The DNA sequence is as follows: TGTGCCGGTACCGGGTTCAGGGGGGGAGGAAACACCGGGGAGCTGTTTTTT.